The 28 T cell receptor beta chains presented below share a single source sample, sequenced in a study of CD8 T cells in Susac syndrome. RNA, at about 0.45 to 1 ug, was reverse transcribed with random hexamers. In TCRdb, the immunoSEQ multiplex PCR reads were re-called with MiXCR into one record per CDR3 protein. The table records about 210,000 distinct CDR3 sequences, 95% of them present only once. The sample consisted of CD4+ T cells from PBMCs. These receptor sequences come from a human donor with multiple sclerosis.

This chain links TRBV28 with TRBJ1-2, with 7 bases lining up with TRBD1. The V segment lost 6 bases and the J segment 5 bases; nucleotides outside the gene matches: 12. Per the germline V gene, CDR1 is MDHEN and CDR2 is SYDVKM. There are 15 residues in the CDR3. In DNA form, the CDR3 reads TGTGCCAGCAGGGCCGGGACAGCTGACTGGTATGGCTACACCTTC. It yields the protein CASRAGTADWYGYTF.

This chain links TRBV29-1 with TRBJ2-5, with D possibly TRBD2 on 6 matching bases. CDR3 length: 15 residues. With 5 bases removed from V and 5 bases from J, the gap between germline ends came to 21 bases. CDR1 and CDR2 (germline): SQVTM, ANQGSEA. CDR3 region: CSVTIAGRRMETQYF. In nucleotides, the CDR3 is TGCAGCGTTACCATCGCGGGAAGAAGGATGGAGACCCAGTACTTC.

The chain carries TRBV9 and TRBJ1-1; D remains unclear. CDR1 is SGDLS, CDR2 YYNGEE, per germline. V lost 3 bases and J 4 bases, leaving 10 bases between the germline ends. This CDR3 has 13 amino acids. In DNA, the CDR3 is TGTGCCAGCAGCGCATCGCCGAGCACTGAAGCTTTCTTT. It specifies CASSASPSTEAFF.

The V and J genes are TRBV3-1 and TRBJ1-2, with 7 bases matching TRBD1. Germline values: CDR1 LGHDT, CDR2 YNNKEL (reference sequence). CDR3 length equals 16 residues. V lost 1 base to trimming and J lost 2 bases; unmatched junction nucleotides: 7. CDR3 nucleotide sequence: TGTGCCAGCAGCCAAGCACAGGGGAACGTCAACTATGGCTACACCTTC. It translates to CASSQAQGNVNYGYTF.

The CDR3, as DNA: TGTGCCAGCAGCCCGACTAGCGGCTACACCGGGGAGCTGTTTTTT. Translated: CASSPTSGYTGELFF. This chain uses TRBV9 with TRBJ2-2, with 9 bases identical to TRBD2. Germline CDR1 and CDR2: SGDLS and YYNGEE. Trimming cost V 4 bases and J 3 bases; bases outside gene matches: 4. This CDR3 is 15 amino acids long.

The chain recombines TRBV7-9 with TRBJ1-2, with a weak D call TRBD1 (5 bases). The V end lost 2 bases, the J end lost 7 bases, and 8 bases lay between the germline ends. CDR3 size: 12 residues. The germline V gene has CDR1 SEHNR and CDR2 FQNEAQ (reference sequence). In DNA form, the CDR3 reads TGTGCCAGCAGCTTACGTGACAGTGGCTACACCTTC. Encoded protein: CASSLRDSGYTF.

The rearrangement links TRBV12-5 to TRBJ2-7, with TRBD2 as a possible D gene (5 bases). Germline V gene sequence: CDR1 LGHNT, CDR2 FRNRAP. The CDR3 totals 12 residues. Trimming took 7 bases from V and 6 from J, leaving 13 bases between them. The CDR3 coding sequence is TGTGCTAGTGTGGGCAGGACTCTCGAGCAGTACTTC. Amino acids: CASVGRTLEQYF. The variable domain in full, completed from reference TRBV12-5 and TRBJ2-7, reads DARVTQTPRHKVTEMGQEVTMRCQPILGHNTVFWYRQTMMQGLELLAYFRNRAPLDDSGMPKDRFSAEMPDATLATLKIQPSEPRDSAVYFCASVGRTLEQYFGPGTRLTVT.

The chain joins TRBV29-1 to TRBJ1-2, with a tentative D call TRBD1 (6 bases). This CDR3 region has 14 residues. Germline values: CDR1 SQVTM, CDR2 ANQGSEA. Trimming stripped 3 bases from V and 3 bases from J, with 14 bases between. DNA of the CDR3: TGCAGCGTTGAGGCCTTGGGGGCCTACTATGGCTACACCTTC. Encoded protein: CSVEALGAYYGYTF. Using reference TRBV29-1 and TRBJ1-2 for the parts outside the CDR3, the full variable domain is SAVISQKPSRDICQRGTSLTIQCQVDSQVTMMFWYRQQPGQSLTLIATANQGSEATYESGFVIDKFPISRPNLTFSTLTVSNMSPEDSSIYLCSVEALGAYYGYTFGSGTRLTVV.

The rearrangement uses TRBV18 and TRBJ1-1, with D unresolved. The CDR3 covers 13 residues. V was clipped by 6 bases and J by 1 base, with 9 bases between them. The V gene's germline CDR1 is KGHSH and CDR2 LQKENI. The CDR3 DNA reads TGTGCCAGCTCCCGCTCGGGGAACACTGAAGCTTTCTTT. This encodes CASSRSGNTEAFF.

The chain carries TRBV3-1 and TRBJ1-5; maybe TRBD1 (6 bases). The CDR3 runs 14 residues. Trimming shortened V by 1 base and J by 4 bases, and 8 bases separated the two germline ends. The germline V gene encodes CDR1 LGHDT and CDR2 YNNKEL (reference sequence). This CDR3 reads CASSQGTVNQPQHF. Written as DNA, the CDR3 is TGTGCCAGCAGCCAAGGGACAGTGAATCAGCCCCAGCATTTT. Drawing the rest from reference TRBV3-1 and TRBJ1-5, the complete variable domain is DTAVSQTPKYLVTQMGNDKSIKCEQNLGHDTMYWYKQDSKKFLKIMFSYNNKELIINETVPNRFSPKSPDKAHLNLHINSLELGDSAVYFCASSQGTVNQPQHFGDGTRLSIL.

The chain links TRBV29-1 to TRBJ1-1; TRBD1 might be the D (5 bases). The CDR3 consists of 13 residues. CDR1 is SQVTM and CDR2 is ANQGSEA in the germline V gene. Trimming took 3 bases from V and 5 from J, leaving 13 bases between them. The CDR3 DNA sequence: TGCAGCGTTGATATGTTGGGGGGAACTGAAGCTTTCTTT. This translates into CSVDMLGGTEAFF.

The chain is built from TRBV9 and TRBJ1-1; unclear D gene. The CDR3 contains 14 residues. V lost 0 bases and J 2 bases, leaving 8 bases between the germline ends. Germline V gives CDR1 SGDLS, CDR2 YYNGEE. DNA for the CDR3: TGTGCCAGCAGCGTAGCACAGATAAACACTGAAGCTTTCTTT. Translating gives CASSVAQINTEAFF.

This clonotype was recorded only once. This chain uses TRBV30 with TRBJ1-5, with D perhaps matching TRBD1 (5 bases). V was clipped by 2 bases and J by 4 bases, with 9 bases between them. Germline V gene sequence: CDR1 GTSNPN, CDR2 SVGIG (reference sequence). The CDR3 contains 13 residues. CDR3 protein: CAWSRRGNQPQHF. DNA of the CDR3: TGTGCCTGGAGTCGGCGGGGGAATCAGCCCCAGCATTTT. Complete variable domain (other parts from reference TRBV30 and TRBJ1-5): SQTIHQWPATLVQPVGSPLSLECTVEGTSNPNLYWYRQAAGRGLQLLFYSVGIGQISSEVPQNLSASRPQDRQFILSSKKLLLSDSGFYLCAWSRRGNQPQHFGDGTRLSIL.

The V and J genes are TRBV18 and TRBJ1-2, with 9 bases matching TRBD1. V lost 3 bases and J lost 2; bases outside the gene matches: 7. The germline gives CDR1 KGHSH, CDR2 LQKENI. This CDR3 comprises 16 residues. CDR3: CASSPLTTGGNYGYTF. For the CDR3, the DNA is TGTGCCAGCTCACCCCTAACGACAGGGGGAAACTATGGCTACACCTTC.

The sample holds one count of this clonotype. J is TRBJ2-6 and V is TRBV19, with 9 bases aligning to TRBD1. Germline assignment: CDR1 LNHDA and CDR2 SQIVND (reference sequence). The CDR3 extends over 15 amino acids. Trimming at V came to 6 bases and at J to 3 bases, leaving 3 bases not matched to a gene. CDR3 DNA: TGTGCCAGTAGACAGGGGGCGTTTGGGGCCAACGTCCTGACTTTC. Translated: CASRQGAFGANVLTF.

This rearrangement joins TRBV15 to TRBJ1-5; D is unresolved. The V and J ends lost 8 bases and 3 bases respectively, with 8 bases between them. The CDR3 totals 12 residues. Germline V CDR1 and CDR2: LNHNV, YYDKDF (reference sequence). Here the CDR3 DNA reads TGTGCCACCGCCAGTTACAATCAGCCCCAGCATTTT. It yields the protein CATASYNQPQHF. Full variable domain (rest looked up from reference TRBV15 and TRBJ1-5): DAMVIQNPRYQVTQFGKPVTLSCSQTLNHNVMYWYQQKSSQAPKLLFHYYDKDFNNEADTPDNFQSRRPNTSFCFLDIRSPGLGDTAMYLCATASYNQPQHFGDGTRLSIL.

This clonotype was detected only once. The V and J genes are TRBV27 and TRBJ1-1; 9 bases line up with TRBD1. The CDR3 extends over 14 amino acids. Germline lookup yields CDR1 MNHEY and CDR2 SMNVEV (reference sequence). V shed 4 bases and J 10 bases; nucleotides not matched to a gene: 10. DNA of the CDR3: TGTGCCAGCAGTTCGTACCGGGACAGGGAGGCAGCTTTCTTT. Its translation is CASSSYRDREAAFF.

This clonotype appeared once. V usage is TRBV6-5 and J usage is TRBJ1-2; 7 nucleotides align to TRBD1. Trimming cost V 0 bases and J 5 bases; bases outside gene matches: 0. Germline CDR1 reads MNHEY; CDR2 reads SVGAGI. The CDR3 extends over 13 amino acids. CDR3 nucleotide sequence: TGTGCCAGCAGTTACTCGACAGGGTATGGCTACACCTTC. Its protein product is CASSYSTGYGYTF.

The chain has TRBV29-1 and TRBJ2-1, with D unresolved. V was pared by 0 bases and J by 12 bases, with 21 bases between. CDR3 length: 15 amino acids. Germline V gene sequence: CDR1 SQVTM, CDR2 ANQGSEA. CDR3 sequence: CSVEDLRGPGFVQFF. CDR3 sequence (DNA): TGCAGCGTTGAAGATCTTCGAGGCCCCGGGTTTGTGCAGTTCTTC.

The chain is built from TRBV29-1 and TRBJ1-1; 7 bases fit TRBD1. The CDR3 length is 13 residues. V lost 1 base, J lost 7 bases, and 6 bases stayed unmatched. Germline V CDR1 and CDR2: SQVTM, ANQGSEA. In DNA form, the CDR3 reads TGCAGCGTTGAAGTGAGTAGACAGGGTGAAGCTTTCTTT. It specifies CSVEVSRQGEAFF.

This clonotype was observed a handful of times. CDR3 protein: CASSLLGGYTF. DNA for the CDR3: TGTGCCAGCAGTTTGTTGGGTGGCTACACCTTC. The genes are TRBV12-3 or TRBV12-4 and TRBJ1-2, with D uncertain. V was shortened by 3 bases and J by 7 bases, with 6 bases between the two germline ends. The CDR3 runs 11 residues.

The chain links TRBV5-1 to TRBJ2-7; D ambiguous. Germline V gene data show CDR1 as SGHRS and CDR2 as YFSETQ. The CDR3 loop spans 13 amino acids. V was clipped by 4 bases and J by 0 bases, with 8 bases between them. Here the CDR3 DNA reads TGCGCCAGCAGCCCCGAGGACTCCTACGAGCAGTACTTC. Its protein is CASSPEDSYEQYF.

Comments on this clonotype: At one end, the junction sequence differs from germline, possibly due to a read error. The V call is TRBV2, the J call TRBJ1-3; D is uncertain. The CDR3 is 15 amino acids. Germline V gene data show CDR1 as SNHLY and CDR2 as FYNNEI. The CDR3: CASSEVGRTGNTIYF. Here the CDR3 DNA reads TGTGCCAGCAGCGAAGTCGGGAGGACTGGAAACACCATATATTTT.

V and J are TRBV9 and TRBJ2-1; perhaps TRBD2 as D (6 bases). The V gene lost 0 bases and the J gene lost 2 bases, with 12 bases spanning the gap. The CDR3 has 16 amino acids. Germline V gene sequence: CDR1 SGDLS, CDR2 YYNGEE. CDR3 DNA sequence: TGTGCCAGCAGCGTAGGGGCGAGGAGGGCCTACAATGAGCAGTTCTTC. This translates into CASSVGARRAYNEQFF.

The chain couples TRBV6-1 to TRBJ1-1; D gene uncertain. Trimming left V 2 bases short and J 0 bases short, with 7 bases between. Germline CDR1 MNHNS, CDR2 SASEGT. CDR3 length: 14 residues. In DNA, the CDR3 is TGTGCCAGCAGTGAACTTGACCTGAACACTGAAGCTTTCTTT. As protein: CASSELDLNTEAFF.

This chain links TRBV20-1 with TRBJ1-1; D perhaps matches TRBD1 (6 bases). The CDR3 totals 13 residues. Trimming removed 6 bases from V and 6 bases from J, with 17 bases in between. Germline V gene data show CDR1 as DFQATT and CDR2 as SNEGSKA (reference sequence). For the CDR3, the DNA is TGCAGTGCGGAGAGACAGGCGGAGTCTGAAGCTTTCTTT. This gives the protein CSAERQAESEAFF.

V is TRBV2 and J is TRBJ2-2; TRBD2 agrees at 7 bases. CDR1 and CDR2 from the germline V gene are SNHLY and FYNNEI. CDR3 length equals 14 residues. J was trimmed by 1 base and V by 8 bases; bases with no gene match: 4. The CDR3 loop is CASGGDVNTGELFF. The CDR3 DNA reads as TGTGCCAGCGGGGGGGACGTGAACACCGGGGAGCTGTTTTTT.

CDR3 region: CASRAVAGRDNEQFF. CDR3 coding DNA: TGTGCCAGCAGGGCCGTCGCCGGAAGGGACAATGAGCAGTTCTTC. The chain links TRBV2 to TRBJ2-1; no firm D call. V was trimmed by 6 bases and J by 5 bases, leaving 17 bases between them. Germline assignment: CDR1 SNHLY and CDR2 FYNNEI. The length of the CDR3 is 15 residues.